This T cell receptor (beta chain) was identified during a study of cytomegalovirus exposure and HLA in healthy donors (TCRdb year 2017). Regarding the study in general: An earlier analysis of more than 550 of the donors reported roughly 300 Gb of sequence data and 100 million to 120 million unique TCR beta sequences obtained from some 170 million T cells. An early release that covered about 600 HLA-typed donors contained approximately 320 gigabases of sequencing data and tens of millions of unique TCR sequences. The genetic ancestry cluster associated with self-reported Caucasian donors included around four fifths of the approximately 400 genotyped donors. The study aimed to test whether cataloging public T cell receptors could reveal signatures of past pathogen exposure. The T cell repertoires of some 700 subjects were profiled by immunosequencing and related to cytomegalovirus serostatus. In addition to the first cohort of 650 to 750 subjects, a separate validation cohort of 130 or so different subjects was used. To predict cytomegalovirus infection status, the study brought together high-throughput TCR immunosequencing, statistical association of individual TCRs with disease status, and machine learning. In a later analysis, previously published TCR beta repertoires from hundreds of donors were re-analyzed and high-resolution HLA genotyping was added so that TCR occurrence patterns could be studied. Rather than drawing on any new phenotypic data, the later analysis identified candidate immune exposures from TCR beta sequences and the way those sequences occurred across donors. To decide whether each TCR beta V gene segment behaved as functional or pseudogenic, an earlier analysis of fewer than 750 of the donors relied on high-throughput TCR beta sequencing. Donor age, sex, ethnicity and CMV serostatus were compiled alongside the repertoire data. In a later genetic analysis, genome-wide SNP genotypes for 398 of the 666 donors were used, and that subset was treated as a discovery cohort. Every discovery cohort repertoire had been produced on one sequencing platform. HLA typing covered class I and class II loci at four-digit resolution. Typing coverage differed by locus: A, B, C, DRB1 and DQB1 were typed in roughly 629-630 donors, DQA1 in 522, DPA1 in 600 to 610, and DPB1 in around 440. Because of strong linkage in the cohort, four or five DR-DQ haplotypes were treated as single units for association and clustering. Across approximately 400 genotyped donors of the cohort, an average of roughly 200,000 unique TCR beta nucleotide sequences per donor were sequenced, and 15% to 20% of those sequences were non-productive. What the research found in general, with its limitations: This cohort had only TCR beta chains sequenced, and the lack of alpha or paired-chain data limited which features could be detected. Across donors, most TCR sequences were observed very rarely, whereas some public TCRs were present in many individuals. Several of the top co-occurrence clusters appeared to be linked to parvovirus B19, influenza, CMV and Epstein-Barr virus, according to a later analysis. The study listed 150 to 200 TCR beta chains as associated with cytomegalovirus. For the cohort, immune exposure information was limited to CMV serostatus. A further reported finding was that TCR beta sequences accurately predicted the HLA-A and HLA-B alleles for most subjects in the first cohort. Some IMGT-functional V segments, including TRBV6-2 and TRBV6-3, could not be told apart with the 87-base-pair reads, so those segments were excluded. An earlier analysis of approximately 590 of the donors showed that most TCR beta V segments appeared in productive rearrangements either about 87% or about 30% of the time, which broadly matched IMGT annotations. In a later analysis, some 18,000 TCR beta sequences were associated with specific HLA alleles at a false discovery rate of 0.05. A later analysis found that most CMV-associated TCR beta chains appeared HLA-restricted, with HLA associations seemingly driven largely by CMV exposure. In a later analysis, HLA-associated TCR beta chains were found to be more clonally expanded and to have lower generation probabilities than equally common non-associated chains. The classifier was reported to diagnose cytomegalovirus status with high specificity and sensitivity in both the original cohort and the validation cohort. Because HLA typing was missing for some donors at each locus, association tests included only the typed subset. Because counts were too low, seventeen rarely observed V segments, including chromosome 9 orphons, were left out of the earlier analysis of approximately 500 of the donors. In a later genetic analysis, a missense DCLRE1C variant was associated with V-gene and J-gene trimming of TCR beta chains, and the association was replicated in an independent cohort. In a later analysis, the rate of TCR association differed among HLA loci, with DRB1 alleles having the most associated TCRs and HLA-C alleles having the fewest. When HLA alleles, especially DR and DQ, strongly co-occurred, TCR associations were difficult to assign to individual alleles. A cluster of highly shared sequence variants was judged likely to represent a technical artifact of the sequencing pipeline. Roughly uniform sequencing depth across donors was assumed in presence/absence analyses, although this assumption may not hold. The authors suggested that the approach could potentially be extended to other disease states and immunological phenotypes. In a later genetic analysis, fewer N-insertions in productive TCRs were reported among donors in an Asian-associated ancestry cluster than the approximately 670-donor mean. A few of the identified cytomegalovirus-associated TCR beta chains were confirmed in vitro to be specific for cytomegalovirus antigens. Linkage disequilibrium might explain the correlated functional status among segregating V segments, but an unknown experimental factor could not be excluded.

The protocol used for the library was the immunoSEQ multiplex PCR assay. The multiplex PCR relied on a mix of 60 forward primers for TCR Vbeta segments and 13 reverse primers for TCR Jbeta segments. Amplification of the CDR3 region of rearranged TCR beta genes was performed with a multiplex PCR assay on genomic DNA. Amplified TCR beta libraries were sequenced as 87-base-pair reads on the Illumina HiSeq System. Regarding the original processing steps: In a later analysis, 80 million or so unique TCR beta chains were counted across the roughly 610 repertoires, and around 11 million of these chains were shared by at least two donors. A nearest-neighbor algorithm error-corrected the raw reads and collapsed the reads into unique sequences, merging closely related sequences to remove PCR and sequencing errors. To assign V, D and J gene segments, CDR3 sequences were aligned to IMGT reference sequences. Each retained sequence needed at least a six-nucleotide match to both a V gene segment and a J gene segment. A rearrangement counted as productive if the CDR3 had no stop codons and remained in frame with V and J, and every other rearrangement counted as non-productive. CDR3 was defined by IMGT convention, running from the second conserved V-encoded cysteine to the conserved J-encoded phenylalanine. The earlier analysis of 500 to 600 of the donors excluded sequences that lacked an unambiguous match to a single V gene segment. In an earlier analysis of about 590 of the donors, a V segment was called functional when productive rearrangements were above 56.7%, and segregating when the standard deviation between donors exceeded 5%. A statistical classification framework was developed to diagnose cytomegalovirus status using the catalog of TCR beta chain sequences. In a later analysis, TCR nucleotide sequences were compared against IMGT/GENE-DB human TR gene sequences so that V and J genes could be assigned. A later analysis assigned CDR3 sequences and most-parsimonious VDJ recombination scenarios with the TCRdist pipeline. In a later analysis, each TCR beta chain was defined by its CDR3 amino acid sequence together with its V-gene family, and reads lacking a unique V-gene family were excluded. In a later analysis, nearly 600 highly shared, low-generation-probability nucleotide sequences were removed to address suspected cross-contamination and a sequencing artifact. In a later analysis, a clonal expansion index was calculated for each public chain from normalized within-repertoire ranks of inferred template counts. A later analysis computed generation probabilities with a VDJ recombination model fitted to out-of-frame rearrangements, and checked the results against IGoR. In a later analysis, hypergeometric tests were used to score TCR-TCR, TCR-HLA and TCR-CMV co-occurrence, with a repertoire-size bias correction applied to TCR pairs. To estimate false discovery rates, a later analysis permuted the HLA or CMV assignments 20 times. In a later analysis, co-occurring TCRs were grouped with DBSCAN, and TCRdist sequence similarity was added when clustering was performed within HLA-allele-positive subsets. Repertoires with fewer than 30,000 or more than 120,000 public chains, plus five repertoires with anomalous nucleotide sharing, were excluded from co-occurrence clustering. The table was pulled from immuneACCESS by TCRdb, which kept in-frame rearrangements only. Such tables lose some clones; where checked, under half of the loss comes from unresolved V genes, and the rest has no known cause. That table gives V, J and clone size, and the DNA gave D and trimming. The table for this sample lists about 210,000 clones; about 80% of them were counted only once. The top ten constitute 1.5% to 2% of the sample.

In total, approximately 690 healthy bone marrow donors made up the cohort. At the time of sampling, every cohort member was nominally healthy, though immune exposures that went unrecorded were likely present. The donor was CMV seronegative and belonged to the group of under 400 seronegative cohort members. A peripheral blood sample was provided by each donor, and peripheral blood mononuclear cells were used for TCR beta sequencing. Genomic DNA extraction from the blood cell samples was performed with the Qiagen DNeasy Blood Extraction Kit. On this clone: Its antigen is still unknown. The record has no base qualities; no much larger clone is one base away.

Trimming removed 1 base from V and 4 bases from J, leaving 5 bases between the germline ends. CDR1 and CDR2 are drawn from the germline V gene: SGHDT, YYEEEE. Including the terminal cysteine and phenylalanine, the CDR3 comprises 12 residues. CDR3 DNA only is kept here, 36 bases in frame from base 1. The rearrangement combines TRBV5-6 with TRBJ1-2; no D gene call is confident. Sequencing used PBMCs. This sequence was found in a male donor in good health and CMV-seronegative. The sequenced DNA is TGTGCCAGCAGCTTGACACCCTATGGCTACACCTTC. Its protein is CASSLTPYGYTF.